This T cell receptor (beta chain) was observed in a study of breast tumors, draining lymph nodes, adjacent tissues. General study findings and limits: Data only fit, rather than demonstrated, lymph node origin of most tumor T cells. Most tumor T cells seemingly derive from lymph node, then expand in tumor. Compared with lymph nodes, tumors were less diverse; compared with nontumor tissue, more. Luminal-like breast cancer showed significantly greater tumor-nontumor repertoire similarity than basal-like breast cancer did.

TCRdb independently ran MiXCR on the multiplex PCR reads; one entry per CDR3 protein. Here the sample spans around 190,000 distinct CDR3 sequences, around a third being singletons. Breast cancer patients provided tissue from their axillary draining lymph nodes. The CDR3 totals 17 residues. From germline, CDR1 is SGDLS and CDR2 YYNGEE. Trimming shortened V by 0 bases and J by 4 bases, and 19 bases separated the two germline ends. This clonotype was detected many times. Its specificity is not known. This chain links TRBV9 with TRBJ1-2; possibly TRBD1 for D (6 bases). The receptor was isolated from a female donor with breast cancer. Some clones in this sample may be carry-over from other donors' samples. The sequenced sample consisted of axillary lymph node tissue. The CDR3 nucleotides read TGTGCCAGCAGCGTAGGGGGGCCAGACAGAGTCTCCTATGGCTACACCTTC. It yields the protein CASSVGGPDRVSYGYTF. Filled out from reference TRBV9 and TRBJ1-2, the complete variable domain reads DSGVTQTPKHLITATGQRVTLRCSPRSGDLSVYWYQQSLDQGLQFLIQYYNGEERAKGNILERFSAQQFPDLHSELNLSSLELGDSALYFCASSVGGPDRVSYGYTFGSGTRLTVV.